The rows below give T cell receptor beta chains drawn from one sample of a study of blood T cell repertoires in COVID-19. The repertoire was sequenced with immunoSEQ multiplex PCR; TCRdb's copy has only in-frame clones and lacks some. The data hold 150,000 or so clones, with roughly 80% observed a single time. Input material: peripheral blood. Receptors were obtained from a woman aged 50 to 60 with active or convalescent COVID-19. The CDR3 runs from the conserved cysteine through the conserved F or W. The D gene is left open where the match is weak. Expanded clones get a size class; other rows say once, few or many, or leave the size out.

DNA | CDR3 | V | D | size | J
TGTGCCAGCAGCGAGGGCTGGGGCTATGGCTACACCTTC | CASSEGWGYGYTF | TRBV7-2 | . | . | TRBJ1-2
TGTGCCAGCTCACAAACCCGACAGGGGGGAGAGACCCAGTACTTC | CASSQTRQGGETQYF | TRBV18 | TRBD1 | many | TRBJ2-5
TGTGCCAGCAGCCCCCGCGGGGATAGCAATCAGCCCCAGCATTTT | CASSPRGDSNQPQHF | TRBV9 | . | . | TRBJ1-5
TGTGCCTGGACCCAAACGGGTAGCGGGGGGGCAGGATCCTACAATGAGCAGTTCTTC | CAWTQTGSGGAGSYNEQFF | TRBV30 | TRBD2 | once | TRBJ2-1
TGTGCCAGCAGCGAAGGGGGCCCGGAATACTTC | CASSEGGPEYF | TRBV3-1/TRBV3-2 | TRBD1 | . | TRBJ2-5
TGTGCCAGCAGTGAGGGACTAGGGAGCAATCAGCCCCAGCATTTT | CASSEGLGSNQPQHF | TRBV25-1 | . | . | TRBJ1-5
TGTGCCAGTAGTATAGCGGGACAGCTCCCCGATGAAAAACTGTTTTTT | CASSIAGQLPDEKLFF | TRBV19 | TRBD1 | . | TRBJ1-4
TGCGCCAGCAGCTTGGCGGCGGCAGCGAACACCGGGGAGCTGTTTTTT | CASSLAAAANTGELFF | TRBV5-1 | . | . | TRBJ2-2
TGTGCCAGCAGCTTAGACGGAGGGTGGAATGAGCAGTTCTTC | CASSLDGGWNEQFF | TRBV7-2 | . | . | TRBJ2-1
TGTGCTGTAATAGGGGCCTCGACAGGGCCGTCCTACGAGCAGTACTTC | CAVIGASTGPSYEQYF | TRBV28 | TRBD1 | . | TRBJ2-7
TGTGCCTGGAGAGACAGGCCCGGGTATGGCTACACCTTC | CAWRDRPGYGYTF | TRBV30 | . | . | TRBJ1-2
TGTGCCAGCAGCCCCCCGCGGGGGGAGAACACTGAAGCTTTCTTT | CASSPPRGENTEAFF | TRBV5-4 | . | . | TRBJ1-1
TGTGCCACCAGACTCCCGGACAGGAACTATGGCTACACCTTC | CATRLPDRNYGYTF | TRBV15 | TRBD1 | . | TRBJ1-2
TGTGCCAGCAGTTTACGGGGAGAGCATGGCTACACCTTC | CASSLRGEHGYTF | TRBV28 | . | . | TRBJ1-2
TGCAGCGCCGGACTAGCGGGGGGGCCTGAGCAGTTCTTC | CSAGLAGGPEQFF | TRBV29-1 | TRBD2 | . | TRBJ2-1
TGCAGCGTTGAAGGGCTCTCGCCCACAGATACGCAGTATTTT | CSVEGLSPTDTQYF | TRBV29-1 | . | . | TRBJ2-3
TGTGCCACCACAACAGGGCTCAACACCGGGGAGCTGTTTTTT | CATTTGLNTGELFF | TRBV25-1 | . | few | TRBJ2-2
TGTGCCAGCAGCGCCGGACAGGGGGCGGGAGCGAATCAGCCCCAGCATTTT | CASSAGQGAGANQPQHF | TRBV7-9 | TRBD1 | . | TRBJ1-5
TGTGCCAGCAGCCAAATAGATAGGGGAACTGAAGCTTTCTTT | CASSQIDRGTEAFF | TRBV3-1/TRBV3-2 | . | . | TRBJ1-1
TGTGCCAGCAGCCGGACAGCCACGGGTCTCGGCTACACCTTC | CASSRTATGLGYTF | TRBV6-5 | . | . | TRBJ1-2
TGTGCCAGCAGCTTAGCGGGGACAGAGGATGGCTACACCTTC | CASSLAGTEDGYTF | TRBV7-2 | TRBD1 | . | TRBJ1-2
TGTGCCAGCAGTCAATCCCCCGGGAGCCTTTACGAGCAGTACTTC | CASSQSPGSLYEQYF | TRBV7-7 | . | once | TRBJ2-7
TGTGCCAGCACCGTGTCCACTGAAGCTTTCTTT | CASTVSTEAFF | TRBV6-6 | . | . | TRBJ1-1
TGTGCCAGCAGCAAGGGGGGGGATGAAAAACTGTTTTTT | CASSKGGDEKLFF | TRBV7-2 | . | . | TRBJ1-4
TGTGCCAGCTCAGGGACAGGGACTCAGCCCCAGCATTTT | CASSGTGTQPQHF | TRBV18 | TRBD1 | few | TRBJ1-5
TGTGCCAGTAGTATGCAGGGGCGGTTCTATGGCTACACCTTC | CASSMQGRFYGYTF | TRBV19 | . | . | TRBJ1-2
TGTGCCAGCAGCTTAGTCAGGGGGCGTGTGAACACTGAAGCTTTCTTT | CASSLVRGRVNTEAFF | TRBV7-2 | TRBD1 | . | TRBJ1-1
TGTGCCATCGCCAAAGAGAGCGGGAGGGCCCAGTTACACAATGAGCAGTTCTTC | CAIAKESGRAQLHNEQFF | TRBV10-3 | TRBD2 | . | TRBJ2-1
TGCAGTGCTAGTCAGGCAACTAATGAAAAACTGTTTTTT | CSASQATNEKLFF | TRBV20-1 | . | . | TRBJ1-4